This T cell receptor (beta chain) was captured in a study of somatic mutations in cytotoxic T cells in rheumatoid arthritis (dated by TCRdb to about 2017). Concerning the study at large: Right after diagnosis and prior to the start of any treatment, about 29 ml EDTA of peripheral blood was drawn from patients. Some T-cell populations stained with V beta antibodies were sorted by flow on a FACSAria II or Sony SH800 to nearly 100% purity, with sorted V beta1+ cells additionally subjected to TCRB sequencing. In newly diagnosed rheumatoid arthritis without treatment, the study examined if expanded CD8+ T-cell clones harbor somatic mutations, relying on TCRB deep sequencing to characterize clonality. TCRB deep sequencing was performed for 55 to 65 rheumatoid arthritis patients and approximately 20 healthy controls. The median ages of the patient and control groups were essentially identical.

For this clone: Its antigen has not been determined. No quality values exist for individual bases; no much larger clone is one base distant.

Flow cytometry confirmed the purity of CD4+ and CD8+ cells that had been isolated by positive magnetic bead selection on an AutoMACS. Clonal expansions were first screened by flow cytometry with a TCR V beta antibody panel, then characterized by TCRB deep sequencing of sorted CD8+ fractions. Peripheral blood mononuclear cells were obtained using density gradient separation with Ficoll-Paque PLUS. Using Nucleospin Tissue or Tissue XS kits, DNA was extracted from CD4-enriched, CD8-enriched or PBMC samples, with quantification by a Qubit 2.0 fluorometer. The CDR1 and CDR2 encoded by the germline V gene are MGHRA and YSYEKL. Including the terminal cysteine and phenylalanine, the CDR3 comprises 16 residues. Here the CDR3 DNA is all that survives: 48 bases in frame from base 1. V is shortened by 4 bases, J by 7 bases, and the region joining them spans 17 bases. Paper-wide results and their limitations: The slight underrepresentation of TRBV07 in patients was not corrected for multiple comparisons. Viral specificity could not be ruled out by absence from virus-specific databases, and the antigen targets of the expanded CD8+ clones remained unknown. Healthy controls showed no age-related increase in CD8+ clonality, whereas patients did (Spearman r of about 0.52). The largest CD8+ clone made up more than 20% of CD8+ cells in about an eighth of the roughly 65 patients, and blood and synovial fluid shared several identical CD8+ TCRB sequences. CD8+ T-cell clonality in rheumatoid arthritis patients was not significantly different from that in age-matched healthy controls.

Genomic DNA underwent TCRB CDR3 sequencing using the immunoSEQ assay. Per the source publication's procedure: Patient CD8+ clones larger than 1% were compared against published virus-specific TCRB sequences, and only a few matched. The analyses included only productive TCRB rearrangements. Clonality was calculated as a Shannon entropy-based productive clonality index, and a clone was defined by a unique TCRB CDR3 sequence. Repertoire overlap between two samples was calculated from the template counts of each clone relative to total templates per sample. V-gene usage measured by flow cytometry correlated with TCRB sequencing V-gene usage, with a Spearman r of roughly 0.64. Imported from immuneACCESS, the table was reduced by TCRdb to in-frame sequences with V and J called. These copies leave out some clones; in studies compared against another copy, an unresolved V gene accounts for under half, and the cause of the remainder is not known. The V and J calls and clone size are taken from that table; D and trimming were inferred from the DNA. In all, the sample holds roughly 13,000 clones, and 74% of those were seen once. The ten largest clones capture 25% to 30% of the sample.

The clonotype originates from an adult with rheumatoid arthritis. This chain is built from TRBV4-1 and TRBJ1-6; the D gene cannot be named for sure. Sequenced sample: CD8+ T cells sorted from blood. The CDR3 protein is CASSPPTGEENSPLHF. The nucleotide sequence reads as follows: TGCGCCAGCAGCCCCCCGACTGGAGAAGAGAATTCACCCCTCCACTTT.